Listed here is a single T cell receptor beta chain. Its specificity is not known. The sample originates from a study of response to subunit inactivated influenza vaccine. General study findings and limits: Authors suggested seasonal influenza vaccinations each recruit few new T cells.

Germline V CDR1 and CDR2: WSHSY, SAAADI. CDR3 size: 14 residues. The V end lost 0 bases, the J end lost 1 base, and 7 bases lay between the germline ends. MiXCR, run by TCRdb on the RT-PCR reads, gives a single entry per CDR3 protein. This table holds about 160,000 distinct CDR3 sequences, about 10% found once. This clonotype was sampled from a man aged 50-75 years who received an inactivated influenza vaccine. The material sequenced was CD8+ T cells sorted from PBMCs, taken 23 to 25 months after vaccination. The chain uses TRBV10-2 and TRBJ2-7; D remains unclear. CDR3 region: CASSESIGSYEQYF. CDR3 sequence (DNA): TGCGCCAGCAGTGAGTCAATAGGTTCCTACGAGCAGTACTTC.